Each of the 14 T cell receptor beta chains below was sequenced from the same sample in a study of cytomegalovirus exposure and HLA in healthy donors. Primers: 60 Vbeta forward and 13 Jbeta reverse. The data were produced by immunoSEQ multiplex PCR, yet TCRdb's version contains in-frame clones alone and is incomplete. The sample table sets out 150,000 to 200,000 clones. Sequenced sample: PBMCs. Receptor source: a woman between 18 and 29 years old in good health and CMV-seropositive.

The chain couples TRBV4-2 to TRBJ2-7, with a possible D match to TRBD2 (5 bases). This CDR3 spans 13 amino acids. Germline V gives CDR1 LGHNA, CDR2 YNFKEQ. Trimming pared 5 bases from V and 2 bases from J, leaving 10 bases between. For the CDR3, the DNA is TGTGCCAGCAGCGTATCCGGGGCCTACGAGCAGTACTTC. This codes for CASSVSGAYEQYF.

The J gene is TRBJ2-2, the V gene TRBV2, with TRBD1 matching over 11 bases. This CDR3 is built from 16 residues. Trimming cost V 5 bases and J 3 bases; bases outside gene matches: 5. Germline values: CDR1 SNHLY, CDR2 FYNNEI. The CDR3 bases are TGTGCCAGCAGTCGTTGGGGACAGGGGGACACCGGGGAGCTGTTTTTT. Residues: CASSRWGQGDTGELFF.

CDR3 sequence reads: CASSEPPGTFQETQYF. As DNA, the CDR3 is TGCGCCAGCAGTGAGCCCCCCGGGACTTTTCAAGAGACCCAGTACTTC. This chain uses TRBV10-1 with TRBJ2-5; possible D gene TRBD2, 6 bases. The germline CDR1 and CDR2 sequences are WNHNN and SYGVQD (reference sequence). With 2 bases removed from V and 2 bases from J, the gap between germline ends came to 15 bases. The CDR3 is 16 residues long.

This rearrangement joins TRBV7-2 to TRBJ1-2; 8 positions match TRBD1. CDR1 is SGHTA and CDR2 is FQGNSA in the germline V gene. The trim removed 5 bases at V and 4 bases at J, leaving 3 bases unmatched. The CDR3 is 13 residues long. The CDR3 region has the DNA TGTGCCAGCAGCCGGACAGGGTCCTATGGCTACACCTTC. The encoded protein is CASSRTGSYGYTF.

V usage is TRBV19 and J usage is TRBJ1-1; 8 bases fit TRBD1. V lost 3 bases and J lost 3; bases outside the gene matches: 9. CDR1 LNHDA and CDR2 SQIVND come from the germline V gene (reference sequence). This CDR3 has 16 amino acids. The CDR3 protein is CASSIGTGLMHTEAFF. In DNA, the CDR3 is TGTGCCAGTAGTATCGGGACAGGATTGATGCACACTGAAGCTTTCTTT.

The chain's CDR3 is CASSQAGGDEAFF. CDR3 sequence (DNA): TGTGCCAGCAGCCAAGCAGGGGGTGATGAAGCTTTCTTT. The chain carries TRBV14 and TRBJ1-1; 7 bases agree with TRBD1. CDR1 is SGHDN and CDR2 is FVKESK in the germline V gene. The CDR3 covers 13 residues. The junction had 3 bases not matched to a gene; V was cut back by 1 base and J by 7 bases.

The chain uses TRBV19 and TRBJ2-1, with 10 bases fitting TRBD1. Losses at the gene ends were 7 bases for V and 0 bases for J; bases not matched to a gene: 18. CDR3 size: 20 residues. The germline V gene encodes CDR1 LNHDA and CDR2 SQIVND (reference sequence). CDR3 residues: CASTPLPRDRGLSSYNEQFF. CDR3 coding DNA: TGTGCCAGTACACCCCTCCCCCGGGACAGGGGACTTAGCTCCTACAATGAGCAGTTCTTC.

This chain joins TRBV9 and TRBJ1-1; perhaps TRBD1 as D (6 bases). Germline V gene sequence: CDR1 SGDLS, CDR2 YYNGEE. The CDR3 is 16 residues long. V was pared by 0 bases and J by 4 bases, with 16 bases between. Here the CDR3 DNA reads TGTGCCAGCAGCGTAGGAACTACAGGGTCGGGCACTGAAGCTTTCTTT. Protein product: CASSVGTTGSGTEAFF.

The chain couples TRBV28 to TRBJ1-3; D is unclear. Germline CDR1 reads MDHEN; CDR2 reads SYDVKM. V was clipped by 8 bases and J by 1 base, with 15 bases between them. The CDR3 has 15 amino acids. The CDR3 coding sequence is TGTGCCAGCCATCAGGACGGAGGATCTGGAAACACCATATATTTT. Translation gives CASHQDGGSGNTIYF. The full variable domain, rest sourced from reference TRBV28 and TRBJ1-3, is DVKVTQSSRYLVKRTGEKVFLECVQDMDHENMFWYRQDPGLGLRLIYFSYDVKMKEKGDIPEGYSVSREKKERFSLILESASTNQTSMYLCASHQDGGSGNTIYFGEGSWLTVV.

The chain combines TRBV7-9 with TRBJ2-3, with 10 bases lining up with TRBD2. Trimming removed 1 base from V and 4 bases from J; junction bases left unmatched: 5. CDR1 and CDR2 from the germline V gene are SEHNR and FQNEAQ (reference sequence). The length of the CDR3 is 16 residues. CDR3: CASSLDRTSGPDTQYF. CDR3 nucleotide sequence: TGTGCCAGCAGCTTAGATCGGACTAGCGGACCAGATACGCAGTATTTT.

The chain couples TRBV29-1 to TRBJ1-4; the D is unclear. The ends were cut back, 1 base at V and 7 bases at J, with 13 bases in the middle. Per germline, CDR1 SQVTM and CDR2 ANQGSEA. This CDR3 spans 14 amino acids. CDR3 loop: CSVEGTGFGEKLFF. The CDR3 coding sequence is TGCAGCGTTGAAGGAACGGGTTTCGGTGAAAAACTGTTTTTT.

V and J are TRBV27 and TRBJ2-1, with D hard to call. CDR3 size: 14 residues. V lost 3 bases to trimming and J lost 2 bases, with 8 bases between them. CDR1 MNHEY and CDR2 SMNVEV come from the germline V gene (reference sequence). The CDR3 bases are TGTGCCAGCAGTTTCATTGTCACCTACAATGAGCAGTTCTTC. It translates to CASSFIVTYNEQFF.

V is TRBV28 and J is TRBJ1-5; 7 bases match TRBD1. Trimming took 9 bases from V and 0 from J; bases not matched to a gene: 8. The CDR3 length is 15 residues. Germline V CDR1 and CDR2: MDHEN, SYDVKM. This chain's CDR3 is CASHRDSGSNQPQHF. Written as DNA, the CDR3 is TGTGCCAGTCACCGGGACAGCGGTAGCAATCAGCCCCAGCATTTT.

The V call is TRBV5-1, the J call TRBJ1-2; the match to TRBD1 covers 8 bases. From germline, CDR1 is SGHRS and CDR2 YFSETQ. Germline trimming cut 4 bases from V and 4 bases from J; bases unmatched to any gene: 9. This CDR3 has 15 residues. In DNA form, the CDR3 reads TGCGCCAGCAGCGCTTCGACAGGGGAGGGCTATGGCTACACCTTC. Translation gives CASSASTGEGYGYTF. The full variable domain, rest sourced from reference TRBV5-1 and TRBJ1-2, is KAGVTQTPRYLIKTRGQQVTLSCSPISGHRSVSWYQQTPGQGLQFLFEYFSETQRNKGNFPGRFSGRQFSNSRSEMNVSTLELGDSALYLCASSASTGEGYGYTFGSGTRLTVV.